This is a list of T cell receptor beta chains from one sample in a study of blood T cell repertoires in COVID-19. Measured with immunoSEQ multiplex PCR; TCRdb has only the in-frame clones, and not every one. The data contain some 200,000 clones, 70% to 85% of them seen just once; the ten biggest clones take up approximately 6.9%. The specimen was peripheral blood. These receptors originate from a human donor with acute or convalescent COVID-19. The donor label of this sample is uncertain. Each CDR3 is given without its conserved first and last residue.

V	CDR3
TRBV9	ASSGGTRAADTQY
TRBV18	ASSQQGTGELF
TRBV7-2	ASSSRAATGELF
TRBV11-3	ASSSDREGNEQF
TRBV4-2	ASSQDFGTGGYEQY
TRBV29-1	SVAGGLVDEQF
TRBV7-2	ASSLAGGDYGYT
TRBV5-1	ASRTSKGTQY
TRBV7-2	ASSTRQGPYGYT
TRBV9	ASSVGSIEGASGYT
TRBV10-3	AISRDNQETQY
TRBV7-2	ASSSGYLQGKAF